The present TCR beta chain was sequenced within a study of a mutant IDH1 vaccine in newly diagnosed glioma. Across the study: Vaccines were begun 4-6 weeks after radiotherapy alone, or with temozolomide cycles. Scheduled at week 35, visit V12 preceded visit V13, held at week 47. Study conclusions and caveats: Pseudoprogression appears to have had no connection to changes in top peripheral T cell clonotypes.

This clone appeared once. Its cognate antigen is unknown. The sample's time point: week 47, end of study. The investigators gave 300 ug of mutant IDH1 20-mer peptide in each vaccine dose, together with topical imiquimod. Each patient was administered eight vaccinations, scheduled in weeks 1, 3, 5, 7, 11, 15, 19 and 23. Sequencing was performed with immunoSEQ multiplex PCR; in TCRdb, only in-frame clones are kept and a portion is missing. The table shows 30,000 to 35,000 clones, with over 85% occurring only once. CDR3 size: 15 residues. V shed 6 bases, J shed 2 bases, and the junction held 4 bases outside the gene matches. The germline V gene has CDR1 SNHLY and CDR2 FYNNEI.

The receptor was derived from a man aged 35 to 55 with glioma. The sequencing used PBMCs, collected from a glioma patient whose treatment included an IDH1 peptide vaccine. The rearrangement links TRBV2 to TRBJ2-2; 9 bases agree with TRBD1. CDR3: CASRLGQGNTGELFF. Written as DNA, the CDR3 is TGTGCCAGCAGGTTGGGACAGGGTAACACCGGGGAGCTGTTTTTT.